A single sample gave rise to the 25 T cell receptor beta chains below, sequenced in a study of graft-versus-host responses after intestinal transplantation. Only in-frame clones appear in the TCRdb table, and some are missing; sequencing was by immunoSEQ multiplex PCR. The data hold over 85,000 clones, with around 93% observed a single time. No antigens are known for them. The source was unstimulated CD8+ T cells sorted from spleen or lymph node cells, collected before intestinal transplant. These receptors were taken from a human donor who received an intestinal transplant.

The CDR3: CASSLASGGANEQFF. In DNA form, the CDR3 reads TGTGCCAGCAGCTTAGCTAGCGGGGGGGCCAATGAGCAGTTCTTC. The chain recombines TRBV7-6 with TRBJ2-1; TRBD2 matches 11 bases. Germline CDR1 is SGHVS and CDR2 is FNYEAQ. The junction had 1 base not matched to a gene; V was cut back by 0 bases and J by 6 bases. This CDR3 region has 15 residues. The complete variable domain, with remaining parts taken from reference TRBV7-6 and TRBJ2-1, reads GAGVSQSPRYKVTKRGQDVALRCDPISGHVSLYWYRQALGQGPEFLTYFNYEAQQDKSGLPNDRFSAERPEGSISTLTIQRTEQRDSAMYRCASSLASGGANEQFFGPGTRLTVL.

The rearrangement links TRBV9 to TRBJ2-1; 7 positions agree with TRBD2. J was trimmed by 7 bases and V by 3 bases; bases with no gene match: 4. Looked up from germline, CDR1 is SGDLS and CDR2 is YYNGEE. This CDR3 has 13 residues. In DNA, the CDR3 is TGTGCCAGCAGCGCCCAACTAGCGAATGAGCAGTTCTTC. Protein sequence: CASSAQLANEQFF.

This clone was observed a single time. The chain uses TRBV4-1 and TRBJ2-5, with a tentative D call TRBD2 (7 bases). The germline gives CDR1 MGHRA, CDR2 YSYEKL. Trimming shortened V by 0 bases and J by 2 bases, and 13 bases separated the two germline ends. The CDR3 spans 16 residues. DNA of the CDR3: TGCGCCAGCAGCCAAGAAGGGGGGGCCAGGCAAGAGACCCAGTACTTC. This translates into CASSQEGGARQETQYF.

The rearrangement joins TRBV9 to TRBJ2-7; perhaps TRBD1 as D (5 bases). Germline-derived CDR1 and CDR2 are SGDLS and YYNGEE. V lost 9 bases to trimming and J lost 4 bases, with 11 bases between them. This CDR3 comprises 11 residues. CDR3 residues: CAIRQRYEQYF. CDR3 nucleotides: TGTGCCATACGACAGAGATACGAGCAGTACTTC.

The chain carries TRBV30 and TRBJ2-5, with 9 bases lining up with TRBD2. This CDR3 is 16 amino acids long. Germline CDR1 and CDR2: GTSNPN and SVGIG (reference sequence). CDR3 sequence (DNA): TGTGCAGTGGAACTAGCGGGCCTCGGCGGATTAGAGACCCAGTACTTC. Its protein product is CAVELAGLGGLETQYF.

This chain uses TRBV9 with TRBJ1-2; no firm D call. The CDR3 has 17 amino acids. Germline loops: CDR1 SGDLS, CDR2 YYNGEE. Trimming stripped 0 bases from V and 0 bases from J, with 15 bases between. CDR3 nucleotides: TGTGCCAGCAGCGTAGCTACTGGGAGAACGGCTAACTATGGCTACACCTTC. Translation gives CASSVATGRTANYGYTF.

The chain has TRBV19 and TRBJ2-1; maybe TRBD1 (5 bases). The CDR3 has 15 amino acids. Germline values: CDR1 LNHDA, CDR2 SQIVND (reference sequence). V lost 3 bases to trimming and J lost 7 bases, with 16 bases between them. Here the CDR3 DNA reads TGTGCCAGTAGTATCTCGGCGGCAGGGCTGAATGAGCAGTTCTTC. It translates to CASSISAAGLNEQFF.

The V gene is TRBV30, the J gene TRBJ1-4; TRBD1 matches 7 bases. The J segment lost 0 bases and the V segment lost 4 bases, leaving 8 bases of the junction unmatched. The CDR3 loop spans 16 amino acids. Germline-derived CDR1 and CDR2 are GTSNPN and SVGIG (reference sequence). The DNA of the CDR3 is TGTGCCTGGAACAGGGGTTCAGGGGCAACTAATGAAAAACTGTTTTTT. It encodes CAWNRGSGATNEKLFF.

This chain uses TRBV30 with TRBJ2-5, with unresolved D. TRBJ2-7 matches the DNA end more closely, so the J call is doubtful. In germline, CDR1 is GTSNPN, CDR2 SVGIG (reference sequence). The CDR3 length is 14 residues. This chain's CDR3 is CAWMSVTLSYEQYF. DNA of the CDR3: TGTGCCTGGATGTCGGTGACACTCTCCTACGAGCAGTACTTC.

The chain carries TRBV7-6 and TRBJ1-5; D is unresolved. The CDR3 contains 14 residues. CDR1 SGHVS and CDR2 FNYEAQ come from the germline V gene. V was clipped by 4 bases and J by 5 bases, with 12 bases between them. CDR3 in amino acids: CASSSDSKYQPQHF. The CDR3 DNA reads TGTGCCAGCAGCTCAGACTCAAAATATCAGCCCCAGCATTTT.

This chain joins TRBV11-3 and TRBJ1-2; 9 positions agree with TRBD1. V shed 4 bases and J 6 bases; nucleotides not matched to a gene: 3. Looked up from germline, CDR1 is SGHNT and CDR2 is YENEEA. The CDR3 totals 13 residues. For the CDR3, the DNA is TGTGCCAGCAGCTCGGGACAGGGAGATGGCTACACCTTC. This sequence encodes CASSSGQGDGYTF. The full variable domain, its missing parts supplied by reference TRBV11-3 and TRBJ1-2, is EAGVVQSPRYKIIEKKQPVAFWCNPISGHNTLYWYLQNLGQGPELLIRYENEEAVDDSQLPKDRFSAERLKGVDSTLKIQPAELGDSAVYLCASSSGQGDGYTFGSGTRLTVV.

V is TRBV27 and J is TRBJ2-2; 9 positions agree with TRBD2. With V trimmed by 4 bases and J by 7 bases, 7 bases remained unmatched. The CDR3 is made up of 15 amino acids. CDR1 and CDR2 from the germline V gene are MNHEY and SMNVEV (reference sequence). CDR3 DNA: TGTGCCAGCAGTTCGGCAAGGACTAGCGTCGGGGAGCTGTTTTTT. Translation gives CASSSARTSVGELFF.

This clone was recorded only once. The junction shows a germline mismatch at one end, possibly a read error. The chain links TRBV4-1 to TRBJ2-7; 9 bases are a match to TRBD2. The CDR3 loop spans 16 amino acids. CDR1 is MGHRA and CDR2 is YSYEKL in the germline V gene. Here the CDR3 DNA reads TGCGCCAGCAGCCAGGGATTTAGCGGGAGCTCCTACGGGCAGTACTTC. This encodes CASSQGFSGSSYGQYF.

The chain couples TRBV19 to TRBJ1-5; no firm D call. CDR3 length: 16 amino acids. Between the trimmed V and J ends, which lost 7 bases and 0 bases, there was a span of 16 bases. Germline V lookup: CDR1 LNHDA, CDR2 SQIVND (reference sequence). CDR3 amino acids: CASTPTGIRSNQPQHF. The CDR3 DNA sequence: TGTGCCAGTACACCGACCGGGATACGTAGCAATCAGCCCCAGCATTTT.

This chain uses TRBV9 with TRBJ2-7; 9 bases are a match to TRBD2. This CDR3 has 14 amino acids. V gave up 0 bases and J gave up 8 bases; unmatched junction bases: 6. Germline CDR1 and CDR2: SGDLS and YYNGEE. The CDR3: CASSVGRGGTKQYF. The CDR3 bases are TGTGCCAGCAGCGTAGGGCGGGGGGGTACGAAGCAGTACTTC.

The chain couples TRBV4-1 to TRBJ2-5; a weak D match, TRBD2 (5 bases). The V end was cut by 1 base, the J end by 2 bases, with 14 bases between. Germline CDR1 reads MGHRA; CDR2 reads YSYEKL. This CDR3 has 16 amino acids. CDR3 residues: CASSQALGGFQETQYF. The CDR3 DNA reads as TGCGCCAGCAGCCAAGCACTTGGCGGGTTTCAAGAGACCCAGTACTTC.

This rearrangement joins TRBV4-1 to TRBJ2-7, with D maybe TRBD2 (5 bases). CDR1 is MGHRA, CDR2 YSYEKL, per germline. This CDR3 has 16 amino acids. V lost 4 bases, J lost 1 base, and 17 bases lay in between. The CDR3 DNA sequence: TGCGCCAGCAGCCCCTCCGGGGTACCCTTTTCCTACGAGCAGTACTTC. It is translated as CASSPSGVPFSYEQYF.

The chain is built from TRBV6-5 and TRBJ1-1; possible D gene TRBD1, 5 bases. The germline gives CDR1 MNHEY, CDR2 SVGAGI. The CDR3 is made up of 13 amino acids. V was clipped by 5 bases and J by 1 base, with 8 bases between them. Here the CDR3 reads CASSEGENTEAFF. DNA for the CDR3: TGTGCCAGCAGTGAAGGGGAGAACACTGAAGCTTTCTTT.

The gene calls are TRBV27 and TRBJ2-7; 10 nucleotides align to TRBD1. CDR1 and CDR2 (germline): MNHEY, SMNVEV (reference sequence). There are 13 residues in the CDR3. Trimming cost V 5 bases and J 3 bases; bases outside gene matches: 1. CDR3 loop: CASSGDRGYEQYF. The DNA for the CDR3 is TGTGCCAGCAGTGGGGACAGGGGCTACGAGCAGTACTTC.

The V call is TRBV28, the J call TRBJ2-6, with D possibly matching TRBD2 (5 bases). The CDR3 extends over 18 amino acids. V was cut by 5 bases and J by 0 bases, with 17 bases left in between. Germline assignment: CDR1 MDHEN and CDR2 SYDVKM. The CDR3 sequence is CASSADGLTSSGANVLTF. The CDR3 bases are TGTGCCAGCAGTGCTGACGGACTTACTAGCTCTGGGGCCAACGTCCTGACTTTC.

J is TRBJ2-5 and V is TRBV19; no reliable D call. The DNA end is a closer match to TRBJ2-7, so the J assignment may be wrong. This CDR3 has 12 amino acids. Germline-derived CDR1 and CDR2 are LNHDA and SQIVND (reference sequence). In nucleotides, the CDR3 is TGTGCCAGTAGTGCTAACAGCTACGAGCAGTACTTC. Translating gives CASSANSYEQYF.

V is TRBV7-3 and J is TRBJ1-1, with TRBD1 matching over 9 bases. Per the germline V gene, CDR1 is SGHTA and CDR2 is FQGTGA. The CDR3 totals 14 residues. After removal of 6 bases from V and 1 base from J, the junction contained 3 bases not matched to a gene. The DNA for the CDR3 is TGTGCCAGCAGGCCGGGACAGGGGAACACTGAAGCTTTCTTT. It is translated as CASRPGQGNTEAFF. The full variable domain, in which reference TRBV7-3 and TRBJ1-1 provide the parts outside the CDR3, is GAGVSQTPSNKVTEKGKYVELRCDPISGHTALYWYRQSLGQGPEFLIYFQGTGAADDSGLPNDRFFAVRPEGSVSTLKIQRTERGDSAVYLCASRPGQGNTEAFFGQGTRLTVV.

The chain uses TRBV21-1 and TRBJ1-2; TRBD1, the D gene given by the table, was not confirmed from the DNA. TRBV21-1 is classified as a pseudogene. This CDR3 contains 17 residues. The DNA for the CDR3 is TGTGCCAGCAGCAAAGACGCCCGTGGGACAATCACCTATGGCTACACCTTC. It translates to CASSKDARGTITYGYTF.

V and J are TRBV5-6 and TRBJ2-7; D may be TRBD1 (6 bases). Germline assignment: CDR1 SGHDT and CDR2 YYEEEE. Trimming removed 0 bases from V and 3 bases from J, with 10 bases in between. The CDR3 sequence is 14 residues long. The CDR3 sequence: CASSLDWGHYEQYF. The CDR3 DNA follows: TGTGCCAGCAGCTTGGACTGGGGGCACTACGAGCAGTACTTC.

The rearrangement joins TRBV4-3 to TRBJ2-2; the match to TRBD2 covers 9 bases. Germline V gene lookup returns CDR1 LGHNA and CDR2 YSLEER. This CDR3 contains 18 residues. V was pared by 3 bases and J by 1 base, with 9 bases of the junction left unmatched. The CDR3: CASSHTTGTSLNTGELFF. CDR3 in DNA: TGCGCCAGCAGCCATACTACCGGGACTAGCTTGAACACCGGGGAGCTGTTTTTT.